The sequence of this T cell receptor beta chain was determined in a study of blood T cells in healthy people across ages. V was cut by 7 bases and J by 8 bases, with 17 bases left in between. The CDR3 extends over 14 amino acids. CDR1 and CDR2 (germline): MDHEN, SYDVKM. Broader study findings: The donors' CMV status was not determined, possibly confounding changes in expanded clonotypes.

Next came a second PCR, run for about 6 to 12 cycles, which used a sample-barcoded 5' primer along with a J-beta primer mix. A single record per CDR3 protein comes from TCRdb applying MiXCR to the 5' RACE reads. The sample lists around 1,000,000 distinct CDR3 sequences; approximately 25% were seen once. This clonotype has more than one count but fewer than ten. Its antigen is undetermined. This sample was shared with a second study, whose subject was T cells of mothers and their children. From that report: Related mother-child pairs shared slightly more overlap than unrelated pairs, but the difference was non-significant.

Sequencing was carried out using blood. V gene TRBV28 combines with J gene TRBJ1-4; D ambiguous. The sequence came from a girl aged 2-10 years in good health. DNA for the CDR3: TGTGCCAGCACCTGGGAGCATATCGGGGAAAAACTGTTTTTT. Translation: CASTWEHIGEKLFF.